This T cell receptor (beta chain) was sequenced for a study of T cell repertoires in cytomegalovirus infection (dated by TCRdb to the late 2010s). Context from the whole study: Recently identified HLA-C-restricted CMV epitopes, whose presentation resists viral immunomodulation, were targeted by peptide stimulations together with well-studied HLA-B-restricted epitopes. Donor HLA type was relevant to the analysis, as public TCR beta signatures indicated carriage of CMV infection together with the matching HLA type.

General study outcomes and caveats: Cumulative frequency of public TCR beta family members discriminated carriers of CMV infection plus the relevant HLA type in this cohort and an independent approximately 360-donor cohort. In the ex vivo response, HLA-C-restricted CMV-specific TCR beta clonotypes were dominant, and in two of eight donors the single most frequent clonotype came from this HLA-C-restricted group.

About this clonotype itself: Its antigen is not yet known. No quality values exist for individual bases; no much larger clone is one base distant.

What the treatment or condition label conveys for this sample: in vitro stimulation with specific CMV peptide epitopes to enrich CMV-specific T cells. Sequencing took place on an Illumina HiSeq 1500. Starting from the raw public reads, TCRdb applied fastp trimming at Q25, assembled clones with MiXCR and retained in-frame beta chains. Each entry is one CDR3 protein sequence, shown with its most common DNA and genes. In all, the sample holds some 500,000 distinct CDR3 sequences, and under 45% of those were seen once. The biggest ten clones account for 48% of the sample. The germline V gene (reference sequence) sets CDR1 to DFQATT and CDR2 to SNEGSKA. The CDR3 starts with the cysteine, ends with the phenylalanine, and has 15 residues. CDR3 DNA only is kept here, 45 bases in frame from base 1. V and J lose 0 bases and 0 bases, and a span of 9 bases separates them.

The sequencing here drew on cultured PBMCs, taken from culture after CMV antigen stimulation. The chain joins TRBV20-1 to TRBJ1-3, with TRBD1 tentatively as D gene (5 bases match). The receptor was isolated from a human donor in good health (CMV status not recorded). Some clones in this sample may be carry-over from other donors' samples. The CDR3 in this case is CSARDRTNSGNTIYF. The sequenced DNA: TGCAGTGCTAGAGATCGGACAAACTCTGGAAACACCATATATTTT.